This T cell receptor (beta chain) was profiled in a study of blood T cell repertoires in COVID-19. In the study overall: Researchers got acute and convalescent COVID-19 samples from the United States, Italy and Spain. PBMCs, B-cell-depleted T cells, or T cells provided the cDNA or gDNA that made up the material.

Clones were sequenced by immunoSEQ multiplex PCR, and TCRdb holds only the in-frame ones, with some missing. The sample gives about 120,000 clones, roughly nine tenths of which show up once; less than 30% is in the top ten. The CDR3 sequence is 16 residues long. The germline V gene encodes CDR1 LNHDA and CDR2 SQIVND (reference sequence). V lost 6 bases, J lost 4 bases, and 21 bases lay in between. The rearrangement uses TRBV19 and TRBJ1-1, with a possible D match to TRBD1 (6 bases). The receptor was isolated from a man between 65 and 85 years old with active or convalescent COVID-19. Material for sequencing was peripheral blood. DNA of the CDR3: TGTGCCAGTAGCCCTGGTCGAACAGGGTGGTTCACTGAAGCTTTCTTT. It encodes CASSPGRTGWFTEAFF. The full variable domain, with the rest looked up from reference TRBV19 and TRBJ1-1, is DGGITQSPKYLFRKEGQNVTLSCEQNLNHDAMYWYRQDPGQGLRLIYYSQIVNDFQKGDIAEGYSVSREKKESFPLTVTSAQKNPTAFYLCASSPGRTGWFTEAFFGQGTRLTVV.